The 14 T cell receptor beta chains given below trace back to one sample, sequenced in a study of technical replicates of blood from several donors. The repertoire was sequenced with immunoSEQ multiplex PCR; TCRdb's copy has only in-frame clones and lacks some. The sample has just under 45,000 clones, 96% seen once. Sequencing was carried out using T cells isolated from PBMCs. Source of these receptors: a human donor in good health.

The chain uses TRBV19 and TRBJ2-7, with TRBD2 as a possible D gene (5 bases). CDR3 size: 14 residues. CDR1 and CDR2 (germline): LNHDA, SQIVND (reference sequence). V shed 5 bases and J shed 3 bases, with 14 bases lying between them. CDR3 amino acids: CASSAAGNIYEQYF. In DNA, the CDR3 is TGTGCCAGTAGTGCCGCCGGGAATATCTACGAGCAGTACTTC.

The chain has TRBV6-5 and TRBJ1-4; TRBD1 might be the D (6 bases). The CDR3 runs 15 residues. The V gene's germline CDR1 is MNHEY and CDR2 SVGAGI. Trimming left V 5 bases short and J 6 bases short, with 16 bases between. The CDR3 region is CASSQTQGVYEKLFF. CDR3 DNA: TGTGCCAGCAGTCAGACACAGGGTGTATATGAAAAACTGTTTTTT.

A single count supports this clone. The chain employs TRBV6-6 and TRBJ2-1; TRBD2 matches at 7 bases. The CDR3 is 16 amino acids. V was pared by 2 bases and J by 0 bases, with 4 bases of the junction left unmatched. Germline V gives CDR1 MNHNY, CDR2 SVGAGI (reference sequence). The CDR3 is CASSYMGGPSYNEQFF. For the CDR3, the DNA is TGTGCCAGCAGTTACATGGGAGGGCCCTCCTACAATGAGCAGTTCTTC.

V and J are TRBV11-2 and TRBJ2-3; 9 bases align to TRBD2. The J segment lost 4 bases and the V segment lost 6 bases, leaving 8 bases of the junction unmatched. The CDR3 loop spans 15 amino acids. Germline V CDR1 and CDR2: SGHAT, FQNNGV. The chain's CDR3 is CASRRVAGVSDTQYF. DNA for the CDR3: TGTGCCAGCAGAAGGGTAGCGGGAGTCTCAGATACGCAGTATTTT.

CDR3 DNA sequence: TGTGCCAGCAGCTTAACTACCGGGACAGGGGCAACTAACTATGGCTACACCTTC. Protein product: CASSLTTGTGATNYGYTF. The chain recombines TRBV7-3 with TRBJ1-2, with 10 bases identical to TRBD1. The V gene's germline CDR1 is SGHTA and CDR2 FQGTGA. The CDR3 totals 18 residues. The J segment lost 0 bases and the V segment lost 0 bases, leaving 7 bases of the junction unmatched.

This chain joins TRBV27 and TRBJ2-3; D is ambiguous. With 3 bases removed from V and 6 bases from J, the gap between germline ends came to 10 bases. The CDR3 loop spans 13 amino acids. Per germline, CDR1 MNHEY and CDR2 SMNVEV (reference sequence). In DNA form, the CDR3 reads TGTGCCAGCAGTTTTAAAGTACTGGATACGCAGTATTTT. Translation: CASSFKVLDTQYF.

This sequence joins TRBV6-5 and TRBJ1-2; 7 bases are shared with TRBD1. The germline V gene has CDR1 MNHEY and CDR2 SVGAGI. This CDR3 has 15 amino acids. After removal of 5 bases from V and 1 base from J, the junction contained 7 bases not matched to a gene. The CDR3 loop is CASSPRQGFNYGYTF. The CDR3 DNA reads as TGTGCCAGCAGTCCTCGACAGGGATTTAACTATGGCTACACCTTC.

This chain uses TRBV28 with TRBJ2-5; 8 nucleotides line up with TRBD2. This CDR3 region has 15 residues. CDR1 MDHEN and CDR2 SYDVKM come from the germline V gene. The junction had 7 bases not matched to a gene; V was cut back by 5 bases and J by 2 bases. DNA of the CDR3: TGTGCCAGCAGTCGAACTAGCGGCCTACAAGAGACCCAGTACTTC. It encodes CASSRTSGLQETQYF.

The chain uses TRBV7-9 and TRBJ2-5; D is unresolved. V was pared by 0 bases and J by 5 bases, with 13 bases between. The CDR3 has 15 residues. Germline CDR1 is SEHNR and CDR2 is FQNEAQ (reference sequence). Here the CDR3 DNA reads TGTGCCAGCAGCTTAGCGGTTCACCCCAGGGAGACCCAGTACTTC. Protein: CASSLAVHPRETQYF.

The gene calls are TRBV4-2 and TRBJ1-4; no reliable D call. The CDR3 is 13 residues long. The germline V gene has CDR1 LGHNA and CDR2 YNFKEQ. Trimming took 0 bases from V and 7 from J, leaving 6 bases between them. Here the CDR3 DNA reads TGTGCCAGCAGCCAAGATCTTAGTGAAAAACTGTTTTTT. The encoded protein is CASSQDLSEKLFF.

The gene calls are TRBV6-5 and TRBJ2-1; D might be TRBD2 (6 bases). The V gene's germline CDR1 is MNHEY and CDR2 SVGAGI. This CDR3 comprises 13 residues. The V end was cut by 6 bases, the J end by 4 bases, with 10 bases between. CDR3 in DNA: TGTGCCAGCAGCTCTGGACTATACAATGAGCAGTTCTTC. Encoded protein: CASSSGLYNEQFF.

Only one count was recorded for this clone. The chain carries TRBV6-5 and TRBJ1-2; 8 bases are shared with TRBD1. CDR1 and CDR2 from the germline V gene are MNHEY and SVGAGI. V lost 5 bases, J lost 4 bases, and 6 bases stayed unmatched. This CDR3 has 14 residues. CDR3 nucleotide sequence: TGTGCCAGCAGTCGAGGGACAGGACCCTATGGCTACACCTTC. It is translated as CASSRGTGPYGYTF.

The chain uses TRBV5-1 and TRBJ1-1; 7 nucleotides agree with TRBD1. CDR3 length: 15 amino acids. Germline CDR1 SGHRS, CDR2 YFSETQ. V lost 0 bases and J lost 4; bases outside the gene matches: 6. CDR3: CASSLALQGSTEAFF. The CDR3 nucleotides are TGCGCCAGCAGCTTGGCACTACAGGGGAGCACTGAAGCTTTCTTT.

This rearrangement joins TRBV7-2 to TRBJ1-5; D is unclear. CDR1 is SGHTA, CDR2 FQGNSA, per germline. V was trimmed by 5 bases and J by 5 bases, leaving 7 bases between them. The CDR3 has 12 amino acids. The CDR3 region is CASSVSHQPQHF. CDR3 nucleotide sequence: TGTGCCAGCAGCGTATCCCATCAGCCCCAGCATTTT.